This is a list of T cell receptor beta chains from one sample in a study of T cells in Graves' hyperthyroidism and ophthalmopathy. Each CDR3 protein is one row after TCRdb ran MiXCR on the multiplex PCR reads. Here the sample spans around 610,000 distinct CDR3 sequences, around 15% being singletons. The sequenced sample consisted of blood. The receptor source for this set is a woman in her thirties or forties with Graves' ophthalmopathy. The CDR3 runs from the conserved cysteine through the conserved F or W. Each record gives: CDR3 length, clone size, J gene, V gene, D gene, CDR3 DNA, CDR3 protein. The D gene is left open where the match is weak. Some rows have no size entry. The others give once, few or many, or a class for an expanded clone.

>14|many|TRBJ1-2|TRBV7-9|TRBD1
TGTGCCAGCAACTTCTTACGGACAGGGGATGGCTACACCTTC
CASNFLRTGDGYTF
>14|many|TRBJ2-5|TRBV20-1|-
TGCAGTGCCCCAGGGGCAGTCCCCAAAGAGACCCAGTACTTC
CSAPGAVPKETQYF
>15|many|TRBJ2-2|TRBV24-1|-
TGTGCCACCAGTGAAGCCGCCGCCTACACCGGGGAGCTGTTTTTT
CATSEAAAYTGELFF
>17|many|TRBJ1-2|TRBV28|-
TGTGCCAGCAGTCCGGAGATGGGAGCCAAGTCTAACTATGGCTACACCTTC
CASSPEMGAKSNYGYTF
>15|few|TRBJ2-7|TRBV3-1|-
TGTGCCAGCAGCCAAGACGGGGCGAGACCTATCGAGCAGTACTTC
CASSQDGARPIEQYF
>12|many|TRBJ2-4|TRBV12-3/TRBV12-4|TRBD2
TGTGCCAGCAGTCGGGACTACAACATTCAGTACTTC
CASSRDYNIQYF
>18|-|TRBJ2-7|TRBV11-2|TRBD2
TGTGCCAGCAGCTTAGAATTGGCCGCTGCGGGAGGCACCTACGAGCAGTACTTC
CASSLELAAAGGTYEQYF
>14|-|TRBJ2-5|TRBV5-4|TRBD2
TGTGCCAGCAGCAAGGGACTAGGGCAAGAGACCCAGTACTTC
CASSKGLGQETQYF
>15|many|TRBJ1-5|TRBV7-8|TRBD1
TGTGCCAGCAGCTTAGGGACAGGGGGCCATCAGCCCCAGCATTTT
CASSLGTGGHQPQHF
>16|many|TRBJ2-2|TRBV6-2/TRBV6-3|-
TGTGCCAGCATCCCCTCGATAGGCAGATACACCGGGGAGCTGTTTTTT
CASIPSIGRYTGELFF
>15|-|TRBJ1-1|TRBV7-2|-
TGTGCCAGCAGCTTACGGCAGGGACAGAACACTGAAGCTTTCTTT
CASSLRQGQNTEAFF
>14|few|TRBJ1-5|TRBV19|TRBD1
TGTGCCAGTACCCGGGACAGGGGATATCAGCCCCAGCATTTT
CASTRDRGYQPQHF
>14|once|TRBJ1-2|TRBV6-5|-
TGTGCCAGCAGTTCCCCGGGGGTTGCCTATGGCTACACCTTC
CASSSPGVAYGYTF
>14|few|TRBJ2-7|TRBV19|-
TGTGCCAGTAGTACGGACAGCGTAAGAGACGAGCAGTACTTC
CASSTDSVRDEQYF
>16|many|TRBJ2-5|TRBV20-1|TRBD2
TGCAGTGCTAAAGATTCTAGCGGGAGAAGAGGAGAGACCCAGTACTTC
CSAKDSSGRRGETQYF
>11|many|TRBJ2-3|TRBV20-1|-
TGCAGTGCTAGTAGCCCAGATACGCAGTATTTT
CSASSPDTQYF
>14|-|TRBJ2-5|TRBV7-8|TRBD1
TGTGCCAGCAGCGAAAGGGGGCTTTCGGAGACCCAGTACTTC
CASSERGLSETQYF
>10|-|TRBJ2-5|TRBV6-1|-
TGTGCCAGCAGGGGGGCAGGGGCGTACTTC
CASRGAGAYF
>14|many|TRBJ2-2|TRBV6-5|-
TGTGCCAGCAGTTACTTACCAGGAACCGGGGAGCTGTTTTTT
CASSYLPGTGELFF
>15|many|TRBJ1-2|TRBV6-5|TRBD1
TGTGCCAGCAGTTCGGGGACAGCGGGCCTCTATGGCTACACCTTC
CASSSGTAGLYGYTF
>12|-|TRBJ1-2|TRBV15|-
TGTGCCACCAGCAGAGAGGCCAGGAGCTACACCTTC
CATSREARSYTF
>15|-|TRBJ1-3|TRBV6-2/TRBV6-3|-
TGTGCCAGCATCCGCGGTGGTCTCTCTGGAAACACCATATATTTT
CASIRGGLSGNTIYF
>15|-|TRBJ2-7|TRBV5-1|TRBD1
TGCGCCAGCAGCCCGGGACAGACGGTCCGCTACGAGCAGTACTTC
CASSPGQTVRYEQYF
>13|few|TRBJ2-7|TRBV4-2|-
TGTGCCAGCAGACCCGCCGGGGACTACGAGCAGTACTTC
CASRPAGDYEQYF
>13|-|TRBJ2-5|TRBV15|-
TGTGCCACCAGCAGAGTGGCGCAAGAGACCCAGTACTTC
CATSRVAQETQYF
>14|many|TRBJ2-7|TRBV28|TRBD2
TGTGCCAGCACGAGAGCGGGAGTTTTTTACGAGCAGTACTTC
CASTRAGVFYEQYF
>16|many|TRBJ2-7|TRBV7-9|-
TGTGCCAGCAGGCGCTACATCGCGGGGCGGCCCTACGAGCAGTACTTC
CASRRYIAGRPYEQYF
>15|-|TRBJ1-2|TRBV5-1|-
TGCGCCAGCAGCTTGGAGGGCACTGCTAACTATGGCTACACCTTC
CASSLEGTANYGYTF
>14|many|TRBJ2-5|TRBV27|-
TGTGCCAGCAGTTTTATCGGGGGCGGAAAGACCCAGTACTTC
CASSFIGGGKTQYF
>16|many|TRBJ1-3|TRBV11-2|-
TGTGCCAGCAGCTTGGACAGCCGATCGTCAGGAAACACCATATATTTT
CASSLDSRSSGNTIYF
>15|many|TRBJ2-7|TRBV20-1|-
TGCAGTGCACAGAATGTACAGTCGGGCACCTACGAGCAGTACTTC
CSAQNVQSGTYEQYF